This T cell receptor (beta chain) was recorded in a study of graft-versus-host responses after intestinal transplantation. Background on the study: Each of the recipients got a multivisceral, liver-intestinal, or isolated intestinal transplant.

As regards this clone: Its specificity is not known.

Overall study findings and caveats: Early after transplant, HvG clones declined as circulating GvH clones peaked. Investigators detected GvH clones in recipient marrow, with some emerging earlier in ileum or blood.

The table came from immunoSEQ multiplex PCR; TCRdb's copy has only in-frame clones and leaves some out. Altogether around 90,000 clones are present, roughly 93% being singletons, with the ten largest covering around 0.18%. This TCR came from a human donor who was the organ donor for an intestinal transplant. The source was unstimulated CD4+ T cells sorted from spleen or lymph node cells, collected before transplant.

CDR3 residues: CASRTGGYQETQYF. As DNA, the CDR3 is TGTGCCAGCAGGACAGGCGGGTACCAAGAGACCCAGTACTTC. The V call is TRBV6-6, the J call TRBJ2-5, with D tentatively TRBD1 (6 bases). The CDR3 consists of 14 residues. V was shortened by 6 bases and J by 0 bases, with 11 bases between the two germline ends. Germline assignment: CDR1 MNHNY and CDR2 SVGAGI (reference sequence).